The 6 T cell receptor beta chains below were found in one sample sequenced in a study of cytomegalovirus exposure and HLA in healthy donors. A multiplex PCR was run with 60 Vbeta primers and 13 Jbeta primers. Method: immunoSEQ multiplex PCR; TCRdb's copy keeps in-frame clones and lacks some. The sample carries under 150,000 clones, roughly three quarters recorded once. Sequencing was done on a sample of PBMCs. These receptor sequences come from a woman aged 50 to 60 in good health and CMV-seronegative.

J is TRBJ2-2 and V is TRBV5-5, with D tentatively TRBD1 (5 bases). Germline V gene sequence: CDR1 SGHKS, CDR2 YYEKEE (reference sequence). This CDR3 has 16 residues. V lost 0 bases to trimming and J lost 1 base, with 10 bases between them. The chain's CDR3 is CASSLDQGLNTGELFF. The DNA for the CDR3 is TGTGCCAGCAGCTTGGACCAGGGTCTGAACACCGGGGAGCTGTTTTTT.

V gene TRBV5-4 combines with J gene TRBJ2-7, with 8 positions matching TRBD1. Trimming cost V 3 bases and J 2 bases; bases outside gene matches: 7. The CDR3 runs to 15 residues. Germline assignment: CDR1 SGHNT and CDR2 YYREEE (reference sequence). CDR3 protein: CASSSQGQGPYEQYF. The CDR3 DNA reads TGTGCCAGCAGCTCCCAAGGACAGGGCCCCTACGAGCAGTACTTC.

The CDR3 spells CSGGGGSTDTQYF. CDR3 DNA sequence: TGCAGCGGCGGGGGGGGTAGCACAGATACGCAGTATTTT. The rearrangement uses TRBV29-1 and TRBJ2-3; 9 nucleotides match TRBD2. There are 13 residues in the CDR3. Germline CDR1 is SQVTM and CDR2 is ANQGSEA. Unmatched junction bases numbered 2, after V lost 7 bases and J lost 0 bases.

The rearrangement uses TRBV12-2 and TRBJ2-5; no check of the table's D call, TRBD2, against the DNA was made. Gene TRBJ2-7 matches the end of the DNA better, so the J call may be wrong. TRBV12-2 is termed a pseudogene. The CDR3 is 15 amino acids. The CDR3 DNA is TGTGCAAGTCGCTTAGAGTTCCGAGCAACCTACGAGCAGTACTTC. It is translated as CASRLEFRATYEQYF.

The chain is built from TRBV28 and TRBJ2-1; D ambiguous. This CDR3 contains 14 residues. From germline, CDR1 is MDHEN and CDR2 SYDVKM. Trimming took 3 bases from V and 8 from J, leaving 14 bases between them. The DNA of the CDR3 is TGTGCCAGCAGTTTTCAAGCGACCCGCTATGAGCAGTTCTTC. It yields the protein CASSFQATRYEQFF.

This CDR3 reads CASRTPGSSSGYTF. CDR3 coding DNA: TGTGCCAGCCGAACCCCAGGGTCTTCTAGTGGCTACACCTTC. V gene TRBV6-6 combines with J gene TRBJ1-2; the D gene is possibly TRBD1 (5 bases). CDR1 MNHNY and CDR2 SVGAGI come from the germline V gene (reference sequence). V gave up 8 bases and J gave up 7 bases, with 20 bases separating them. This CDR3 region has 14 residues.